The next 17 T cell receptor beta chains were all read from a single sample in a study of blood T cell repertoires in COVID-19. Assay used: immunoSEQ multiplex PCR; TCRdb lists only in-frame clones, some missing. Altogether about 230,000 clones are present, roughly 83% being singletons, with the ten largest covering roughly 30%. Sequenced material: peripheral blood. The receptors come from a man in his forties or fifties with acute or convalescent COVID-19.

The V call is TRBV5-1, the J call TRBJ1-1; no clear D gene. CDR1 and CDR2 from the germline V gene are SGHRS and YFSETQ. The CDR3 has 12 amino acids. Trimming took off 4 bases at V and 5 bases at J, with 9 bases between the two ends. This chain's CDR3 is CASSITSTEAFF. For the CDR3, the DNA is TGCGCCAGCAGCATAACAAGTACTGAAGCTTTCTTT.

CDR3 nucleotides: TGTGCCAGCAGGCGGACTAGCGGGAGGAGAGGCAATGAGCAGTTCTTC. Amino acids: CASRRTSGRRGNEQFF. This chain connects TRBV3-1 (or the pseudogene TRBV3-2) to TRBJ2-1, with 14 bases identical to TRBD2. Germline lookup yields CDR1 LGHDT and CDR2 YNNKEL (reference sequence). Trimming removed 6 bases from V and 6 bases from J; junction bases left unmatched: 7. The CDR3 runs to 16 residues.

J is TRBJ2-1 and V is TRBV5-6; D unclear. V was trimmed by 3 bases and J by 0 bases, leaving 19 bases between them. The V gene's germline CDR1 is SGHDT and CDR2 YYEEEE. This CDR3 spans 18 amino acids. For the CDR3, the DNA is TGTGCCAGCAGCTCCATTAGCCTCTGGCGGAGCTCCTACAATGAGCAGTTCTTC. Translated: CASSSISLWRSSYNEQFF.

The V and J genes are TRBV7-6 and TRBJ2-7, with 7 bases lining up with TRBD2. The CDR3 has 16 residues. Germline CDR1 reads SGHVS; CDR2 reads FNYEAQ. The V gene end was trimmed by 3 bases and the J gene end by 5 bases; junction bases not matched to a gene: 13. The CDR3 loop is CASSFVGAGEVNEQYF. CDR3 nucleotides: TGTGCCAGCAGCTTCGTCGGCGCGGGAGAGGTAAACGAGCAGTACTTC. The full variable domain, completed using reference TRBV7-6 and TRBJ2-7, is GAGVSQSPRYKVTKRGQDVALRCDPISGHVSLYWYRQALGQGPEFLTYFNYEAQQDKSGLPNDRFSAERPEGSISTLTIQRTEQRDSAMYRCASSFVGAGEVNEQYFGPGTRLTVT.

The chain has TRBV4-3 and TRBJ2-5, with D possibly being TRBD1 (7 bases). Germline CDR1 is LGHNA and CDR2 is YSLEER. With 1 base removed from V and 4 bases from J, the gap between germline ends came to 13 bases. The CDR3 covers 15 residues. CDR3 residues: CASSQGNRGGETQYF. The CDR3 DNA sequence: TGCGCCAGCAGCCAAGGAAACAGGGGAGGAGAGACCCAGTACTTC.

The DNA of the CDR3 is TGTGCCAGCAGCAAAGTCACCCAGCGGTTACACTACAATGAGCAGTTCTTC. As protein: CASSKVTQRLHYNEQFF. This chain uses TRBV21-1 with TRBJ2-1; the table's D call, TRBD2, was not checked against the DNA. TRBV21-1 is described as a pseudogene. The CDR3 runs 17 residues.

The chain carries TRBV9 and TRBJ2-7, with a tentative D call TRBD1 (6 bases). The CDR3 is 14 residues long. V lost 4 bases and J lost 2, with 13 bases in between. Germline V CDR1 and CDR2: SGDLS, YYNGEE. The CDR3 DNA reads TGTGCCAGCAGCTTCCGGGACACCGCCTACGAGCAGTACTTC. It is translated as CASSFRDTAYEQYF. Looking up the rest from reference TRBV9 and TRBJ2-7 gives the full variable domain: DSGVTQTPKHLITATGQRVTLRCSPRSGDLSVYWYQQSLDQGLQFLIQYYNGEERAKGNILERFSAQQFPDLHSELNLSSLELGDSALYFCASSFRDTAYEQYFGPGTRLTVT.

DNA of the CDR3: TGTGCCAGCAGCCCAACGACAGGGAATCAGCCCCAGCATTTT. Translation gives CASSPTTGNQPQHF. The J gene is TRBJ1-5, the V gene TRBV5-5; TRBD1 aligns across 7 bases. The CDR3 has 14 residues. Germline V CDR1 and CDR2: SGHKS, YYEKEE (reference sequence). The trim removed 4 bases at V and 4 bases at J, leaving 5 bases unmatched.

The chain employs TRBV21-1 and TRBJ2-1; the table's D call TRBD2 went unverified against the DNA. TRBV21-1 is classified as a pseudogene. The CDR3 consists of 16 residues. DNA for the CDR3: TGTGCCAGCAGCAAAGTCCCGGGAGGAGTCTACGGTGAGCAGTTCTTC. Amino acid sequence: CASSKVPGGVYGEQFF.

The chain has TRBV3-1 (or the pseudogene TRBV3-2) and TRBJ2-4; D unresolved. This CDR3 comprises 16 residues. From germline, CDR1 is LGHDT and CDR2 YNNKEL (reference sequence). V dropped 0 bases and J dropped 1 base, with 10 bases sitting between them. CDR3 protein: CASSQDTQWAKNIQYF. The DNA of the CDR3 is TGTGCCAGCAGCCAAGATACCCAGTGGGCCAAAAACATTCAGTACTTC.

This rearrangement joins TRBV20-1 to TRBJ1-3; D is undetermined. Germline CDR1 and CDR2: DFQATT and SNEGSKA (reference sequence). CDR3 size: 14 residues. The ends were cut back, 3 bases at V and 0 bases at J, with 9 bases in the middle. As DNA, the CDR3 is TGCAGTGCTAGTAGCCCGTCCTCTGGAAACACCATATATTTT. Translated: CSASSPSSGNTIYF.

V and J are TRBV18 and TRBJ1-1; 8 bases map to TRBD1. Trimming at V came to 3 bases and at J to 7 bases, leaving 4 bases not matched to a gene. The CDR3 has 13 residues. CDR1 is KGHSH and CDR2 is LQKENI in the germline V gene. As DNA, the CDR3 is TGTGCCAGCTCACCGACAGGGGAGGGTGAAGCTTTCTTT. Amino acids: CASSPTGEGEAFF.

The V gene is TRBV4-2, the J gene TRBJ1-2; D is unclear. Trimming removed 6 bases from V and 1 base from J, with 15 bases in between. This CDR3 contains 15 residues. The germline CDR1 and CDR2 sequences are LGHNA and YNFKEQ. This CDR3 is CASSPGEAINYGYTF. In DNA form, the CDR3 reads TGTGCCAGCAGTCCCGGGGAGGCTATTAACTATGGCTACACCTTC.

J is TRBJ1-2 and V is TRBV5-4; D not resolved. The germline V gene encodes CDR1 SGHNT and CDR2 YYREEE (reference sequence). The V and J ends lost 6 bases and 4 bases respectively, with 19 bases between them. The CDR3 is made up of 15 amino acids. In DNA form, the CDR3 reads TGTGCCAGCACCGACTTTATAGGATTCCCCTATGGCTACACCTTC. Translated, it gives CASTDFIGFPYGYTF.

The chain is built from TRBV19 and TRBJ1-5; possibly TRBD1 for D (5 bases). CDR3 size: 15 residues. Germline V gene data show CDR1 as LNHDA and CDR2 as SQIVND (reference sequence). The V gene lost 9 bases and the J gene lost 6 bases, with 21 bases spanning the gap. CDR3 DNA: TGTGCCAGCAGCTCCGGGACCCTAGCGCCTCAGCCCCAGCATTTT. This gives the protein CASSSGTLAPQPQHF.

The rearrangement uses TRBV30 and TRBJ1-2, with D unresolved. This CDR3 has 11 amino acids. In germline, CDR1 is GTSNPN, CDR2 SVGIG (reference sequence). Deletions cut 2 bases from V and 7 bases from J, with 8 bases between. CDR3 DNA: TGTGCCTGGAGTCCGGGAGCTGGCTACACCTTC. Amino acids: CAWSPGAGYTF. The variable domain in full, completed from reference TRBV30 and TRBJ1-2, reads SQTIHQWPATLVQPVGSPLSLECTVEGTSNPNLYWYRQAAGRGLQLLFYSVGIGQISSEVPQNLSASRPQDRQFILSSKKLLLSDSGFYLCAWSPGAGYTFGSGTRLTVV.

A single count supports this clone. The chain uses TRBV7-2 and TRBJ2-2; 11 bases match TRBD2. The V and J ends lost 4 bases and 12 bases, in that order; junction bases with no gene match: 4. The CDR3 extends over 13 amino acids. Germline CDR1 reads SGHTA; CDR2 reads FQGNSA. The CDR3 DNA reads TGTGCCAGCAGCTCAACTAGCGGGAGTAAGCTGTTTTTT. Its protein product is CASSSTSGSKLFF. Supplemented by reference TRBV7-2 and TRBJ2-2, the full variable domain reads GAGVSQSPSNKVTEKGKDVELRCDPISGHTALYWYRQSLGQGLEFLIYFQGNSAPDKSGLPSDRFSAERTGGSVSTLTIQRTQQEDSAVYLCASSSTSGSKLFFGEGSRLTVL.